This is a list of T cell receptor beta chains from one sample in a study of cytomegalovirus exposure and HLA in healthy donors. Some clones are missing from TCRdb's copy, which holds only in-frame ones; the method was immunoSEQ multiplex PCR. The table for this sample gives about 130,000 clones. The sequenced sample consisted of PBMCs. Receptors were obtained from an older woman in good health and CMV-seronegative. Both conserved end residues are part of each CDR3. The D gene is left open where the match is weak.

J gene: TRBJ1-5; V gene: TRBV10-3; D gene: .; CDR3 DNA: TGTGCCATCAGTGACCAGGGAAACAGTCAGCCCCAGCATTTT; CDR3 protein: CAISDQGNSQPQHF
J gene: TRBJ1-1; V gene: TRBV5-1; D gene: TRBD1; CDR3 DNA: TGCGCCAGCAGAAATACAACAGGGGGGGGGAGAGCTTTCTTT; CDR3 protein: CASRNTTGGGRAFF
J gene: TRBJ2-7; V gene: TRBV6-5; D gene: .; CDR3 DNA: TGTGCCAGCAGCCTTGCCCGGGGAAGCTCCTACGAGCAGTACTTC; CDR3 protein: CASSLARGSSYEQYF
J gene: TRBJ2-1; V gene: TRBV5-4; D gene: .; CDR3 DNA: TGTGCCAGCAGCTTTGGCAGTAATAACAATGAGCAGTTCTTC; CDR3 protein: CASSFGSNNNEQFF
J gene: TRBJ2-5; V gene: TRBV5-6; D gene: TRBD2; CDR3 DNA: TGTGCCAGCAGCTTACAGCGGGACCAGTACTTC; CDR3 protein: CASSLQRDQYF
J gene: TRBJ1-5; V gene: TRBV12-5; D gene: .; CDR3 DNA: TGTGCTAGTGGTTTCCTTGGACAGTATAGCAATCAGCCCCAGCATTTT; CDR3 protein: CASGFLGQYSNQPQHF
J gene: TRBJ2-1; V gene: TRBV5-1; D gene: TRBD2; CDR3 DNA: TGCGCCAGCAGCAGGACTAGCGGAGGAGGGAATGAGCAGTTCTTC; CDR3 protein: CASSRTSGGGNEQFF
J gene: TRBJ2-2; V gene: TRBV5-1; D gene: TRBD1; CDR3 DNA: TGCGCCAGCAGCTTGGTGCAGGGGGCGCCCGGGGAGCTGTTTTTT; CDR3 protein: CASSLVQGAPGELFF
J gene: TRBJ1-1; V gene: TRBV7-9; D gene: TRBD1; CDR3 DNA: TGTGCCAGCAGCCCGGGGACAGTAAACACTGAAGCTTTCTTT; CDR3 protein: CASSPGTVNTEAFF
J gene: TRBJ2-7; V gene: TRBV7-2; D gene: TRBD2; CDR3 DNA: TGTGCCAGCAGTTGGGGCCTCGGGAGGGCCCGGGAGCAGTACTTC; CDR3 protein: CASSWGLGRAREQYF
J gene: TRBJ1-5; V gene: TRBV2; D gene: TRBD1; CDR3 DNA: TGTGCCAGCAGGACTACAGGGGGCCGGGAGCCCCAGCATTTT; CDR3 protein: CASRTTGGREPQHF
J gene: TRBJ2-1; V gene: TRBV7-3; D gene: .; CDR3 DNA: TGTGCCAGCAGCTTAAATCCCAGGCTAAGCTCCTACAATGAGCAGTTCTTC; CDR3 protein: CASSLNPRLSSYNEQFF
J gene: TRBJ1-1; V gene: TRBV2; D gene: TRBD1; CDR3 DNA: TGTGCCAGCACCTCAACGACAGGGGTGAAAGCTTTCTTT; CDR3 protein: CASTSTTGVKAFF
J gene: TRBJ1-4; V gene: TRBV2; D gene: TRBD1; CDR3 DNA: TGTGCCAGCAGCGCGGACAGGGGGCGGACTAATGAAAAACTGTTTTTT; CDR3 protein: CASSADRGRTNEKLFF
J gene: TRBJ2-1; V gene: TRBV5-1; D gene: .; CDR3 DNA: TGCGCCAGCAGCGCCTCAGGGGCCAGGGGCAATGAGCAGTTCTTC; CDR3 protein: CASSASGARGNEQFF
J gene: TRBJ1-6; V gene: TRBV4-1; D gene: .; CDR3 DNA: TGCGCCAGCAGCCCTATGGGGGTGGGGGCGAATTCACCCCTCCACTTT; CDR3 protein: CASSPMGVGANSPLHF
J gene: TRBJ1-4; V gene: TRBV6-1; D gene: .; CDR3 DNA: TGTGCCAGCAGTGGGATAGCTGCAACTAATGAAAAACTGTTTTTT; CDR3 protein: CASSGIAATNEKLFF
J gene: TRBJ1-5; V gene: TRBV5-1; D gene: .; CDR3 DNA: TGCGCCAGCAGCTCAGGACACTTAGAGAATCAGCCCCAGCATTTT; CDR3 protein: CASSSGHLENQPQHF
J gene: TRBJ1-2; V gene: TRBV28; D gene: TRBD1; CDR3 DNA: TGTGCCAGCAGTTTATTGACCGGACAGGGGGCTTACTATGGCTACACCTTC; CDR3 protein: CASSLLTGQGAYYGYTF
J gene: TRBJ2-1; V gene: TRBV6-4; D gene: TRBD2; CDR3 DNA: TGTGCCAGCAGGCCCTCAGCGGGAAAATCCTACAATGAGCAGTTCTTC; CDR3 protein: CASRPSAGKSYNEQFF
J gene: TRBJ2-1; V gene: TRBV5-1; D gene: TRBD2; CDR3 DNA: TGCGCCAGCAGCTTGGTGGGACTAGCGGGAGGCTTAAGAAGTGAGCAGTTCTTC; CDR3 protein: CASSLVGLAGGLRSEQFF
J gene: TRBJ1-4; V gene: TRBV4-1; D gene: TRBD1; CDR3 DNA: TGCGCCAGCAGCCAGGGACAGGGGGGGTTGGGTGAAAAACTGTTTTTT; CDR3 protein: CASSQGQGGLGEKLFF
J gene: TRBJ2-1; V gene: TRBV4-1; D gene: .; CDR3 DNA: TGCGCCAGCAGCCAAGGAGGGTGGAATGAGCAGTTCTTC; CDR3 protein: CASSQGGWNEQFF
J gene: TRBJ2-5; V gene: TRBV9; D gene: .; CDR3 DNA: TGTGCCAGCAGCCCCTCAACTGGGACCCAGTACTTC; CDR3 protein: CASSPSTGTQYF
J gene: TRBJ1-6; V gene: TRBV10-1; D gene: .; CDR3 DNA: TGCGCCAGCAGTGAAGAGGGAATCTCACCCCTCCACTTT; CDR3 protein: CASSEEGISPLHF
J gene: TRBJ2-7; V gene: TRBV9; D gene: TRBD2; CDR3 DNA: TGTGCCAGCAGCGTAGATCCTAGCGGGAACTACGAGCAGTACTTC; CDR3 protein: CASSVDPSGNYEQYF
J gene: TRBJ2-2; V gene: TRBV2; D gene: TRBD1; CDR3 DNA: TGTGCCAGCAGTGGACAGGGCGAGTTCACCGGGGAGCTGTTTTTT; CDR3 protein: CASSGQGEFTGELFF
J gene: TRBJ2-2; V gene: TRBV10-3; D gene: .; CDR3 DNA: TGTGCCATCAGGGTAGCGGAGGGGCAGACCGGGGAGCTGTTTTTT; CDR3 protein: CAIRVAEGQTGELFF
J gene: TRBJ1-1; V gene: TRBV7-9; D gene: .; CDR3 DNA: TGTGCCAGCAGCTTAGGCGGGAGAACAAACACTGAAGCTTTCTTT; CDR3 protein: CASSLGGRTNTEAFF
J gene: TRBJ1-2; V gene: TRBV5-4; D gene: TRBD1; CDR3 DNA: TGTGCCAGCAGCTTGTCAGGACAGGGACTTTTTGGCTACACCTTC; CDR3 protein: CASSLSGQGLFGYTF
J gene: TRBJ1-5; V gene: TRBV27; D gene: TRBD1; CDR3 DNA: TGTGCCAGCAGCCGCAGACAGGGTCTAGGTCAGCCCCAGCATTTT; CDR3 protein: CASSRRQGLGQPQHF
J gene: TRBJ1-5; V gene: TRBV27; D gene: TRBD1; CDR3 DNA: TGTGCCAGCAGTTCTTCCGGGACAGGGGCATTGGATCAGCCCCAGCATTTT; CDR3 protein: CASSSSGTGALDQPQHF
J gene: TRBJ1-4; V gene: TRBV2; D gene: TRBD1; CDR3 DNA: TGTGCCAGCAGTGTGGCGGGACAGGGGAGAGAAAAACTGTTTTTT; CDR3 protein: CASSVAGQGREKLFF
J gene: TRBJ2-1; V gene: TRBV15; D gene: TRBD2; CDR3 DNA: TGTGCCACCAGCAGAGATAGCGGGGGACAATACAATGAGCAGTTCTTC; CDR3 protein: CATSRDSGGQYNEQFF
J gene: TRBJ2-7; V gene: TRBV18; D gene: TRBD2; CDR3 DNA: TGTGCCAGCTCACCAGGAGCGGGGGGAGGCTCCTACGAGCAGTACTTC; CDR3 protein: CASSPGAGGGSYEQYF
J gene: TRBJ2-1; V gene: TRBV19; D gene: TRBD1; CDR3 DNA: TGTGCCAGTAGTCCACAGGGGCATAGCTCCTACAATGAGCAGTTCTTC; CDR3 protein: CASSPQGHSSYNEQFF
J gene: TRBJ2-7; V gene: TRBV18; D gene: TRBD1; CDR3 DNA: TGTGCCAGCTCACTTAGGGGACAGTCGAGCTCCTACGAGCAGTACTTC; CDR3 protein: CASSLRGQSSSYEQYF